Each of the 9 T cell receptor beta chains below was sequenced from the same sample in a study of cytomegalovirus exposure and HLA in healthy donors. Primers included in the PCR were 60 Vbeta and 13 Jbeta primers. The protocol was immunoSEQ multiplex PCR, while the TCRdb copy is restricted to in-frame clones and leaves out a portion. Of around 94,000 clones in the sample, approximately 77% were seen once. Sequencing input: PBMCs. The receptor set was obtained from a human donor in good health.

The chain links TRBV5-1 to TRBJ2-2; D unclear. Trimming pared 6 bases from V and 0 bases from J, leaving 9 bases between. The CDR3 totals 14 residues. Germline V gives CDR1 SGHRS, CDR2 YFSETQ. CDR3 protein: CASMIVPNTGELFF. The DNA of the CDR3 is TGCGCCAGCATGATAGTACCGAACACCGGGGAGCTGTTTTTT. The full variable domain, its missing parts supplied by reference TRBV5-1 and TRBJ2-2, is KAGVTQTPRYLIKTRGQQVTLSCSPISGHRSVSWYQQTPGQGLQFLFEYFSETQRNKGNFPGRFSGRQFSNSRSEMNVSTLELGDSALYLCASMIVPNTGELFFGEGSRLTVL.

The chain links TRBV5-1 to TRBJ1-5; 7 bases fit TRBD1. This CDR3 spans 14 amino acids. V dropped 0 bases and J dropped 5; count of bases not matched to a gene: 2. Germline assignment: CDR1 SGHRS and CDR2 YFSETQ. The CDR3 coding sequence is TGCGCCAGCAGCTTGGAGCAGGGGGATCAGCCCCAGCATTTT. It specifies CASSLEQGDQPQHF.

V and J are TRBV5-1 and TRBJ2-7; possible D gene TRBD1, 5 bases. Germline V lookup: CDR1 SGHRS, CDR2 YFSETQ. Trimming removed 7 bases at V and 3 bases at J, with 14 bases between. The CDR3 is made up of 13 amino acids. The CDR3, as DNA: TGCGCCAGCCGGGCAGGGTTGATCTACGAGCAGTACTTC. It translates to CASRAGLIYEQYF.

The chain recombines TRBV28 with TRBJ2-1; 12 nucleotides match TRBD2. The ends lost 6 bases at V and 8 bases at J; junction bases unmatched: 8. Germline V gene data show CDR1 as MDHEN and CDR2 as SYDVKM. The CDR3 has 15 amino acids. CDR3 loop: CASSPTSGRSDEQFF. The CDR3 region has the DNA TGTGCCAGCAGCCCTACTAGCGGGAGGAGCGATGAGCAGTTCTTC.

V usage is TRBV6-6 and J usage is TRBJ1-1, with no clear D. Germline V gives CDR1 MNHNY, CDR2 SVGAGI (reference sequence). Trimming left V 7 bases short and J 4 bases short, with 10 bases between. CDR3 length: 12 amino acids. CDR3 amino acids: CASKGGSTEAFF. For the CDR3, the DNA is TGTGCCAGCAAAGGAGGAAGCACTGAAGCTTTCTTT.

The chain couples TRBV27 to TRBJ1-1, with D perhaps matching TRBD1 (6 bases). Per germline, CDR1 MNHEY and CDR2 SMNVEV (reference sequence). Trimming stripped 2 bases from V and 0 bases from J, with 19 bases between. The CDR3 sequence is 18 residues long. The CDR3 is CASSLGGPVGRLNTEAFF. CDR3 nucleotides: TGTGCCAGCAGTTTAGGGGGCCCGGTCGGGAGGTTGAACACTGAAGCTTTCTTT.

This clone was seen a single time. This chain uses TRBV6-1 with TRBJ1-5; D unresolved. Germline CDR1 and CDR2: MNHNS and SASEGT. V dropped 0 bases and J dropped 0 bases, with 3 bases sitting between them. This CDR3 is 14 amino acids long. The DNA for the CDR3 is TGTGCCAGCAGTGAAGCATATAGCAATCAGCCCCAGCATTTT. It codes for CASSEAYSNQPQHF.

The chain links TRBV14 to TRBJ2-7; D is perhaps TRBD1 (5 bases). Germline CDR1 reads SGHDN; CDR2 reads FVKESK. Between the trimmed V and J ends, which lost 0 bases and 4 bases, there was a span of 19 bases. The CDR3 is made up of 17 amino acids. The DNA of the CDR3 is TGTGCCAGCAGCCAAGATCCCTGGACACCCCCCCTATACGAGCAGTACTTC. Amino acid sequence: CASSQDPWTPPLYEQYF.

The V gene is TRBV11-2, the J gene TRBJ2-7; D is perhaps TRBD1 (5 bases). Per the germline V gene, CDR1 is SGHAT and CDR2 is FQNNGV. CDR3 size: 16 residues. V was cut by 5 bases and J by 0 bases, with 17 bases left in between. The CDR3 DNA follows: TGTGCCAGCAGCAAAACAGGCCGCCCCCTCTCCTACGAGCAGTACTTC. Translating it yields CASSKTGRPLSYEQYF.